This T cell receptor (beta chain) is drawn from a study of blood T cell repertoires in COVID-19. On the study more broadly: Samples representing acute and convalescent COVID-19 were sourced from the United States, Italy and Spain. Sources were T cells, B-cell-depleted T cells, or PBMCs; the material itself was cDNA or gDNA.

Study processing details: Amplification of reference gene primers provided the estimated nucleated cell counts. Profiling relied on immunoSEQ multiplex PCR, and the TCRdb table lists in-frame clones only, not all of them. Clone size and V and J calls were adopted from that table, with D and trimming inferred from the DNA. This repertoire shows about 50,000 clones, over 80% found once; its top ten account for over 10%. Germline CDR1 ENHRY, CDR2 SYGVKD. V lost 4 bases and J lost 3, with 20 bases in between. The CDR3 sequence is 17 residues long. The origin of this receptor is a human donor in a cohort sampled during active COVID-19. This chain links TRBV10-3 with TRBJ2-3, with D possibly TRBD2 on 7 matching bases. The sample consisted of peripheral blood. CDR3 nucleotides: TGTGCCATCAGTGCCCAAGGGGGGGCTCTACCGACAGATACGCAGTATTTT. Translation gives CAISAQGGALPTDTQYF.